This TCR beta chain was observed in a study of T cells in Graves' hyperthyroidism and ophthalmopathy. Study results and caveats: Progression to ophthalmopathy was predicted a median of approximately 6.4 months early.

In its sample, this clonotype was seen many times. Antigen: not known. Researchers took RNA transcripts and amplified the TCR beta CDR3 regions from them. First-round RT-PCR with HTBI primers amplified the TCR CDR3 region. TCRdb recomputed calls from the multiplex PCR reads with MiXCR, one row per CDR3 protein. The sample shows roughly 500,000 distinct CDR3 sequences, 20% to 25% of them seen only once. This CDR3 has 14 residues. V was trimmed by 5 bases and J by 2 bases, leaving 12 bases between them. This TCR derives from a woman aged 70 to 79 with Graves' ophthalmopathy. Sequencing was performed on blood. The gene calls are TRBV12-3 or TRBV12-4 and TRBJ1-1; D is unclear. The CDR3 nucleotides read TGTGCCAGCAGTCCCTCCGGGAGAAACACTGAAGCTTTCTTT. This encodes CASSPSGRNTEAFF.